The clone carrying this TCR beta chain showed up many times. Its antigen is unidentified. The read halts 3 residues ahead of the CDR3 end, with the missing end drawn from the germline J gene. This entry belongs to a study of T cell clonality in common variable immunodeficiency. The study's findings and limits: Fewer TCRbeta clones were shared among CVID subjects than controls.

The germline CDR1 and CDR2 sequences are SGHVS and FQNEAQ. The V and J ends lost 5 bases and 6 bases, in that order; junction bases with no gene match: 8. The length of the CDR3 is 14 residues. Caucasian heritage predominated among both patients and controls. CVID and control samples used equivalent genomic DNA input. Assay: immunoSEQ multiplex PCR; the TCRdb copy retains only in-frame clones and omits some. The sample has approximately 40,000 clones, none seen only once. The sequencing sample was made of peripheral blood mononuclear cells. V usage is TRBV7-8 and J usage is TRBJ2-5; 8 bases fit TRBD2. The sequence was obtained from a person aged 18 to 75 in good health. The part of the CDR3 DNA that was read is TGTGCCAGCAGCCCCGACGGGGGGGCGAAGACC. This gives the protein CASSPDGGAKT. The whole CDR3 protein is CASSPDGGAKTQYF.